These 14 T cell receptor beta chains were all obtained from the same sample, sequenced in a study of blood T cell repertoires in COVID-19. Sequenced by immunoSEQ multiplex PCR; TCRdb stores in-frame clones only, minus some. The sample contains about 430,000 clones, more than 80% of which appear only once. Specimen: PBMCs or T cells enriched from blood (not recorded which). These receptors all stem from a man aged 25 to 40 who had recovered from COVID-19.

For this clone: Within the sample, other DNA sequences also encode this same CDR3. V is TRBV5-1 and J is TRBJ2-7, with D perhaps matching TRBD1 (6 bases). Germline values: CDR1 SGHRS, CDR2 YFSETQ. The CDR3 is 14 residues long. V was cut by 0 bases and J by 2 bases, with 9 bases left in between. This CDR3 reads CASSLGTETYEQYF. The CDR3 nucleotides are TGCGCCAGCAGCTTGGGGACAGAGACCTACGAGCAGTACTTC.

This chain links TRBV5-1 with TRBJ2-7, with 8 bases aligning to TRBD1. CDR1 is SGHRS and CDR2 is YFSETQ in the germline V gene. The V gene end was trimmed by 3 bases and the J gene end by 4 bases; junction bases not matched to a gene: 12. The CDR3 sequence is 16 residues long. The CDR3 nucleotides read TGCGCCAGCAGCTGGAGCCCCGGACAGGGTGGATACGAGCAGTACTTC. It codes for CASSWSPGQGGYEQYF.

The rearrangement uses TRBV6-5 and TRBJ2-2; D is unresolved. With 0 bases removed from V and 6 bases from J, the gap between germline ends came to 5 bases. Germline values: CDR1 MNHEY, CDR2 SVGAGI. The CDR3 length is 13 residues. The CDR3 region is CASSYSFSGELFF. Here the CDR3 DNA reads TGTGCCAGCAGTTACTCGTTCTCCGGGGAGCTGTTTTTT.

V is TRBV7-9 and J is TRBJ1-5; 7 bases line up with TRBD1. J lost 6 bases, V lost 7 bases, and 12 bases had no gene match. Germline CDR1 is SEHNR and CDR2 is FQNEAQ (reference sequence). The CDR3 runs to 15 residues. CDR3 in amino acids: CASTPGGQIGQPQHF. For the CDR3, the DNA is TGTGCCAGCACCCCTGGGGGACAGATTGGTCAGCCCCAGCATTTT.

The J gene is TRBJ2-1, the V gene TRBV27; tentative D call: TRBD2 (5 bases). Germline assignment: CDR1 MNHEY and CDR2 SMNVEV (reference sequence). Trimming stripped 5 bases from V and 1 base from J, with 12 bases between. This CDR3 contains 15 residues. The CDR3, as DNA: TGTGCCAGCAGTCTGCTAGCCGATTCCTACAATGAGCAGTTCTTC. It translates to CASSLLADSYNEQFF.

The chain has TRBV20-1 and TRBJ2-3; TRBD2 matches at 7 bases. Losses at the gene ends were 3 bases for V and 6 bases for J; bases not matched to a gene: 0. CDR1 is DFQATT, CDR2 SNEGSKA, per germline (reference sequence). This CDR3 is built from 11 residues. CDR3 protein: CSASGGDTQYF. CDR3 coding DNA: TGCAGTGCTAGCGGGGGGGATACGCAGTATTTT.

The V and J genes are TRBV5-4 and TRBJ1-1, with D perhaps TRBD1 (5 bases). Trimming removed 0 bases from V and 4 bases from J, with 13 bases in between. The V gene's germline CDR1 is SGHNT and CDR2 YYREEE (reference sequence). The CDR3 covers 15 residues. The DNA for the CDR3 is TGTGCCAGCAGCTTGGGGCAGGGCGTAGGCACTGAAGCTTTCTTT. Its protein product is CASSLGQGVGTEAFF.

The chain joins TRBV6-5 to TRBJ1-1; D gene unclear. V lost 7 bases and J lost 3, with 9 bases in between. Looked up from germline, CDR1 is MNHEY and CDR2 is SVGAGI. This CDR3 has 12 residues. CDR3 sequence: CASTLLYTEAFF. Written as DNA, the CDR3 is TGTGCCAGCACCCTTCTGTACACTGAAGCTTTCTTT.

The V and J genes are TRBV4-1 and TRBJ2-7, with 7 bases lining up with TRBD2. Per germline, CDR1 MGHRA and CDR2 YSYEKL. J was trimmed by 1 base and V by 8 bases; bases with no gene match: 5. This CDR3 spans 13 amino acids. The CDR3 spells CASAASGSYEQYF. CDR3 in DNA: TGCGCCAGCGCGGCTAGCGGATCCTACGAGCAGTACTTC.

The chain uses TRBV27 and TRBJ2-7, with 12 bases matching TRBD2. V shed 3 bases, J shed 4 bases, and the junction held 1 base outside the gene matches. The CDR3 spans 14 residues. Germline V gene sequence: CDR1 MNHEY, CDR2 SMNVEV (reference sequence). CDR3 bases: TGTGCCAGCAGTTTCGGACTAGCGGGATACGAGCAGTACTTC. Translation: CASSFGLAGYEQYF.

The V gene is TRBV18, the J gene TRBJ2-2; D is possibly TRBD1 (7 bases). V gave up 4 bases and J gave up 5 bases, with 11 bases separating them. From germline, CDR1 is KGHSH and CDR2 LQKENI. This CDR3 has 14 residues. The CDR3 DNA is TGTGCCAGCTCACGTCAGGGGGGAACCGGGGAGCTGTTTTTT. This gives the protein CASSRQGGTGELFF.

The V gene is TRBV18, the J gene TRBJ2-2; 11 bases align to TRBD2. The junction had 12 bases not matched to a gene; V was cut back by 5 bases and J by 7 bases. CDR3 length: 17 residues. Germline CDR1 reads KGHSH; CDR2 reads LQKENI. This CDR3 is CASSALPGTSGSGELFF. The CDR3 region has the DNA TGTGCCAGCTCAGCTCTTCCTGGCACTAGCGGGAGCGGGGAGCTGTTTTTT.

The V gene is TRBV18, the J gene TRBJ2-1; D is unclear. Germline CDR1 and CDR2: KGHSH and LQKENI. Trimming left V 3 bases short and J 5 bases short, with 14 bases between. The CDR3 loop spans 15 amino acids. This CDR3 is CASSPRLDIDNEQFF. Here the CDR3 DNA reads TGTGCCAGCTCACCTCGGCTCGACATTGACAATGAGCAGTTCTTC.

The CDR3 nucleotides read TGCGCCAGCAGCTTGTTGGGACAGGGGGGCACTGAAGCTTTCTTT. As protein: CASSLLGQGGTEAFF. The genes are TRBV5-1 and TRBJ1-1, with 11 bases fitting TRBD1. J was trimmed by 4 bases and V by 1 base; bases with no gene match: 3. CDR1 SGHRS and CDR2 YFSETQ come from the germline V gene. The CDR3 totals 15 residues.